One sample yielded the 27 T cell receptor beta chains listed below, sequenced in a study of T cells after posttransplantation cyclophosphamide (dated by TCRdb to 2016 to 2017). The library came from the immunoSEQ multiplex PCR assay. This immuneACCESS table, as held by TCRdb, lists in-frame sequences with V and J called but not all clones. Of the missing ones, under half trace to an unresolved V gene in checked studies; the others have no known cause. This sample holds 7,000 to 9,500 clones in total, without any singletons. The ten largest clonotypes hold about 3.6% of the sample. The sample's treatment or condition, from its label and the paper: high-dose cyclophosphamide on days +3 and +4 as single-agent GVHD prophylaxis. Patients in the PTCy group got busulfan and fludarabine conditioning, a marrow graft from a related or unrelated donor, and cyclophosphamide on days +3 and +4. The sample was PBMCs, taken around 370 days after allogeneic stem cell transplant with posttransplant cyclophosphamide. These receptors all come from a male patient between 50 and 60 years old who received an allogeneic stem cell transplant from a related donor and was CMV-positive. After a transplant, certain T cells may trace back to the graft donor.

This clone was seen ten or more times. The CDR3 nucleotides are TGCGCCAGCAGCCAAGCGGGACAGAACCATGAAAAACTGTTTTTT. It codes for CASSQAGQNHEKLFF. The chain has TRBV4-3 and TRBJ1-4; 7 bases align to TRBD1. Germline assignment: CDR1 LGHNA and CDR2 YSLEER. V shed 1 base and J 6 bases; nucleotides not matched to a gene: 5. CDR3 size: 15 residues.

This clone was seen ten or more times. The chain recombines TRBV9 with TRBJ2-7, with D tentatively TRBD1 (6 bases). The CDR3 contains 14 residues. Germline V gene lookup returns CDR1 SGDLS and CDR2 YYNGEE. Between the trimmed V and J ends, which lost 4 bases and 0 bases, there was a span of 11 bases. CDR3 sequence reads: CASSLWDTSYEQYF. The CDR3 DNA is TGTGCCAGCAGCTTGTGGGACACCTCCTACGAGCAGTACTTC. Complete variable domain (other parts from reference TRBV9 and TRBJ2-7): DSGVTQTPKHLITATGQRVTLRCSPRSGDLSVYWYQQSLDQGLQFLIQYYNGEERAKGNILERFSAQQFPDLHSELNLSSLELGDSALYFCASSLWDTSYEQYFGPGTRLTVT.

This clone was found many times. CDR3 bases: TGTGCCAGCAGTTCCTCAACTAGTGGAGAGACCCAGTACTTC. It yields the protein CASSSSTSGETQYF. The genes are TRBV27 and TRBJ2-5; D perhaps matches TRBD2 (5 bases). Germline lookup yields CDR1 MNHEY and CDR2 SMNVEV (reference sequence). Trimming took 4 bases from V and 4 from J, leaving 13 bases between them. The CDR3 runs to 14 residues.

The table lists this clone with many counts. The V call is TRBV29-1, the J call TRBJ2-5; D gene unclear. V was pared by 0 bases and J by 5 bases, with 7 bases between. The CDR3 covers 12 residues. Germline loops: CDR1 SQVTM, CDR2 ANQGSEA. CDR3 in amino acids: CSVEDQWETQYF. DNA for the CDR3: TGCAGCGTTGAAGATCAGTGGGAGACCCAGTACTTC. Based on the CDR3 plus reference TRBV29-1 and TRBJ2-5, the full variable domain is SAVISQKPSRDICQRGTSLTIQCQVDSQVTMMFWYRQQPGQSLTLIATANQGSEATYESGFVIDKFPISRPNLTFSTLTVSNMSPEDSSIYLCSVEDQWETQYFGPGTRLLVL.

This clone came up many times. The gene calls are TRBV29-1 and TRBJ1-2; D may be TRBD1 (5 bases). The CDR3 consists of 13 residues. Between the trimmed V and J ends, which lost 7 bases and 8 bases, there was a span of 20 bases. Germline loops: CDR1 SQVTM, CDR2 ANQGSEA. CDR3 in amino acids: CSESRPTGLGYTF. The CDR3 DNA reads TGCAGCGAATCACGACCAACAGGTTTAGGCTACACCTTC.

This clone was observed many times. The V call is TRBV19, the J call TRBJ1-1; D possibly corresponds to TRBD1 (6 bases). Germline values: CDR1 LNHDA, CDR2 SQIVND (reference sequence). This CDR3 is 16 amino acids long. V shed 6 bases and J shed 4 bases, with 21 bases lying between them. As DNA, the CDR3 is TGTGCCAGTAGGGACCGCTTGGGGGCGCCGGGCACTGAAGCTTTCTTT. Encoded protein: CASRDRLGAPGTEAFF.

This clone was detected many times. This chain joins TRBV19 and TRBJ2-7; maybe TRBD2 (6 bases). Germline CDR1 is LNHDA and CDR2 is SQIVND (reference sequence). The CDR3 has 14 residues. Between the trimmed V and J ends, which lost 6 bases and 4 bases, there was a span of 16 bases. Here the CDR3 reads CASRRPGATYEQYF. The CDR3 DNA reads as TGTGCCAGTAGGAGGCCGGGAGCAACTTACGAGCAGTACTTC.

In this sample, this clone turned up many times. This chain connects TRBV7-2 to TRBJ1-4, with D possibly being TRBD1 (6 bases). The CDR3 sequence is 15 residues long. V was clipped by 1 base and J by 4 bases, with 10 bases between them. The germline V gene has CDR1 SGHTA and CDR2 FQGNSA. The CDR3 protein is CASSLGDRLNEKLFF. In DNA, the CDR3 is TGTGCCAGCAGCTTAGGAGACAGGCTTAATGAAAAACTGTTTTTT.

Many counts were recorded for this clone. CDR3 region: CASSPDTMNTEAFF. The CDR3 DNA follows: TGTGCCAGCAGCCCGGACACTATGAACACTGAAGCTTTCTTT. J is TRBJ1-1 and V is TRBV5-8; D is perhaps TRBD1 (5 bases). This CDR3 is 14 amino acids long. CDR1 SGHTS and CDR2 YDEGEE come from the germline V gene. Trimming left V 4 bases short and J 0 bases short, with 10 bases between.

This clone was seen at least ten times. This rearrangement joins TRBV7-9 to TRBJ2-7; a weak D match, TRBD2 (5 bases). The CDR3 covers 13 residues. V lost 5 bases to trimming and J lost 4 bases, with 12 bases between them. CDR1 SEHNR and CDR2 FQNEAQ come from the germline V gene (reference sequence). This chain's CDR3 is CASSPNGKYEQYF. DNA of the CDR3: TGTGCCAGCAGCCCCAACGGGAAGTACGAGCAGTACTTC.

This clone was detected ten times or more. The J gene is TRBJ1-1, the V gene TRBV4-1; tentatively, D is TRBD1 (5 bases). Germline-derived CDR1 and CDR2 are MGHRA and YSYEKL. The ends were cut back, 4 bases at V and 4 bases at J, with 10 bases in the middle. The CDR3 totals 13 residues. CDR3 DNA: TGCGCCAGCAGCCGAGAAAGGGGCACTGAAGCTTTCTTT. It yields the protein CASSRERGTEAFF.

In this sample, this clone turned up many times. This chain uses TRBV9 with TRBJ2-3; D remains unclear. The length of the CDR3 is 14 residues. The V gene's germline CDR1 is SGDLS and CDR2 YYNGEE. V was pared by 0 bases and J by 0 bases, with 5 bases between. CDR3 loop: CASSVGPSTDTQYF. CDR3 coding DNA: TGTGCCAGCAGCGTAGGTCCGAGCACAGATACGCAGTATTTT.

This clone was seen repeatedly, ten times or more. The chain uses TRBV28 and TRBJ2-7, with TRBD1 matching 8 bases. Germline-derived CDR1 and CDR2 are MDHEN and SYDVKM. The CDR3 extends over 14 amino acids. The V gene end was trimmed by 4 bases and the J gene end by 1 base; junction bases not matched to a gene: 3. The CDR3 region is CASSSGQASYEQYF. CDR3 bases: TGTGCCAGCAGTTCGGGACAGGCGTCCTACGAGCAGTACTTC.

In its sample, this clone was seen many times. CDR3 nucleotide sequence: TGTGCTAGTGGTTTGGTACCTGTACTAGCGGGAGTCTATGAGCAGTTCTTC. Translated: CASGLVPVLAGVYEQFF. This chain connects TRBV12-5 to TRBJ2-1; 11 bases match TRBD2. With V trimmed by 0 bases and J by 8 bases, 9 bases remained unmatched. CDR1 and CDR2 (germline): LGHNT, FRNRAP. This CDR3 region has 17 residues. Using reference TRBV12-5 and TRBJ2-1 for the parts outside the CDR3, the full variable domain is DARVTQTPRHKVTEMGQEVTMRCQPILGHNTVFWYRQTMMQGLELLAYFRNRAPLDDSGMPKDRFSAEMPDATLATLKIQPSEPRDSAVYFCASGLVPVLAGVYEQFFGPGTRLTVL.

Ten or more counts support this clone. Here the CDR3 reads CASSLRGWGSTEAFF. The CDR3, as DNA: TGTGCCAGCAGCTTAAGGGGGTGGGGGTCCACTGAAGCTTTCTTT. The chain combines TRBV7-6 with TRBJ1-1; TRBD1 might be the D (6 bases). Trimming left V 2 bases short and J 4 bases short, with 14 bases between. The CDR3 length is 15 residues. Germline values: CDR1 SGHVS, CDR2 FNYEAQ.

Many counts were recorded for this clone. The chain carries TRBV4-3 and TRBJ2-1, with 11 bases lining up with TRBD2. The trim removed 3 bases at V and 4 bases at J, leaving 5 bases unmatched. Germline V gene data show CDR1 as LGHNA and CDR2 as YSLEER. The CDR3 loop spans 16 amino acids. CDR3 in DNA: TGCGCCAGCAGCCAGGGGGCTAGCGGGGGGTACAATGAGCAGTTCTTC. Its translation is CASSQGASGGYNEQFF.

This clone was seen many times. The chain recombines TRBV19 with TRBJ2-7; no clear D. The V end was cut by 5 bases, the J end by 3 bases, with 8 bases between. The germline CDR1 and CDR2 sequences are LNHDA and SQIVND (reference sequence). This CDR3 is 12 amino acids long. The CDR3 nucleotides read TGTGCCAGTAGTGGTGCGGTCTACGAGCAGTACTTC. Translating gives CASSGAVYEQYF.

This clone appeared many times. V gene TRBV6-5 combines with J gene TRBJ1-2; D not certain. V was cut by 6 bases and J by 2 bases, with 16 bases left in between. Germline values: CDR1 MNHEY, CDR2 SVGAGI. The CDR3 is made up of 15 amino acids. DNA for the CDR3: TGTGCCAGCAGCCGCACCGGAGGACTCAACTATGGCTACACCTTC. This sequence encodes CASSRTGGLNYGYTF.

There are many counts of this clone. The V and J genes are TRBV30 and TRBJ1-4; D might be TRBD1 (5 bases). The germline V gene has CDR1 GTSNPN and CDR2 SVGIG (reference sequence). V lost 6 bases, J lost 8 bases, and 19 bases lay in between. The CDR3 length is 14 residues. In nucleotides, the CDR3 is TGTGCCTGCCAGAGGTGGCAGGGTGGCGAAAAACTGTTTTTT. The encoded protein is CACQRWQGGEKLFF.

This clone was seen ten or more times. J is TRBJ1-1 and V is TRBV9; D not resolved. Germline V gene lookup returns CDR1 SGDLS and CDR2 YYNGEE. This CDR3 region has 13 residues. The V gene lost 3 bases and the J gene lost 1 base, with 7 bases spanning the gap. CDR3 amino acids: CASSATRNTEAFF. In nucleotides, the CDR3 is TGTGCCAGCAGCGCCACAAGGAACACTGAAGCTTTCTTT. Together with reference TRBV9 and TRBJ1-1, the CDR3 gives the full variable domain: DSGVTQTPKHLITATGQRVTLRCSPRSGDLSVYWYQQSLDQGLQFLIQYYNGEERAKGNILERFSAQQFPDLHSELNLSSLELGDSALYFCASSATRNTEAFFGQGTRLTVV.

This clone was detected many times. The chain uses TRBV4-1 and TRBJ1-5; TRBD1 might be the D (6 bases). The germline V gene has CDR1 MGHRA and CDR2 YSYEKL. The CDR3 contains 15 residues. Trimming took off 3 bases at V and 0 bases at J, with 9 bases between the two ends. As DNA, the CDR3 is TGCGCCAGCAGCCACTCACAGGGTAGCAATCAGCCCCAGCATTTT. Its protein product is CASSHSQGSNQPQHF.

This clone was detected many times. This sequence joins TRBV6-1 and TRBJ1-2; 7 nucleotides line up with TRBD1. The germline gives CDR1 MNHNS, CDR2 SASEGT. This CDR3 spans 15 amino acids. After removal of 1 base from V and 0 bases from J, the junction contained 2 bases not matched to a gene. The CDR3 bases are TGTGCCAGCAGTGAAGGACAGGGAACTAACTATGGCTACACCTTC. Translated: CASSEGQGTNYGYTF.

Ten or more counts support this clone. The chain links TRBV5-4 to TRBJ2-5, with D maybe TRBD1 (6 bases). The V end was cut by 2 bases, the J end by 10 bases, with 21 bases between. This CDR3 has 15 residues. Looked up from germline, CDR1 is SGHNT and CDR2 is YYREEE (reference sequence). The CDR3 sequence is CASSFSGALRGDQYF. CDR3 DNA: TGTGCCAGCAGCTTTTCAGGGGCCCTACGGGGTGACCAGTACTTC. Variable domain in full (rest from reference TRBV5-4 and TRBJ2-5): ETGVTQSPTHLIKTRGQQVTLRCSSQSGHNTVSWYQQALGQGPQFIFQYYREEENGRGNFPPRFSGLQFPNYSSELNVNALELDDSALYLCASSFSGALRGDQYFGPGTRLLVL.

This clone was observed at least ten times. The chain has TRBV7-9 and TRBJ1-1; D gene ambiguous. Germline assignment: CDR1 SEHNR and CDR2 FQNEAQ (reference sequence). The V end was cut by 5 bases, the J end by 0 bases, with 7 bases between. The CDR3 spans 13 residues. This chain's CDR3 is CASSTDMNTEAFF. CDR3 DNA: TGTGCCAGCAGCACCGACATGAACACTGAAGCTTTCTTT.

By share of the sample, this clone is medium-sized (0.01 to 0.1%). The chain joins TRBV18 to TRBJ2-7; D is uncertain. Germline V gene lookup returns CDR1 KGHSH and CDR2 LQKENI. Trimming pared 6 bases from V and 5 bases from J, leaving 14 bases between. This CDR3 contains 13 residues. The CDR3 sequence: CASSRVILDEQYF. As DNA, the CDR3 is TGTGCCAGCTCTCGGGTTATACTCGACGAGCAGTACTTC.

In this sample, this clone turned up many times. The V and J genes are TRBV5-1 and TRBJ2-5; the D gene is possibly TRBD1 (7 bases). V was pared by 0 bases and J by 5 bases, with 17 bases between. CDR3 length: 16 amino acids. CDR1 and CDR2 from the germline V gene are SGHRS and YFSETQ. CDR3 region: CASSLGRGRFPETQYF. The DNA of the CDR3 is TGCGCCAGCAGCTTGGGGAGGGGGCGCTTTCCCGAGACCCAGTACTTC.

This clone was seen repeatedly, ten times or more. V and J are TRBV9 and TRBJ1-1; the D is unclear. Per germline, CDR1 SGDLS and CDR2 YYNGEE. Trimming took off 4 bases at V and 0 bases at J, with 13 bases between the two ends. The CDR3 consists of 15 residues. CDR3 sequence reads: CASSPIEALNTEAFF. The CDR3 region has the DNA TGTGCCAGCAGCCCTATAGAGGCATTGAACACTGAAGCTTTCTTT.